Each of the 31 T cell receptor beta chains below was sequenced from the same sample in a study of T cell changes during pregnancy in multiple sclerosis. Sequenced by immunoSEQ multiplex PCR; TCRdb stores in-frame clones only, minus some. The sample has approximately 11,000 clones; 85% to 90% are singletons. Sequencing was performed on CD8+ T cells from peripheral blood mononuclear cells, taken in the first trimester of pregnancy. The source of these receptors is a female donor in good health, enrolled as a control in a pregnancy study.

V gene TRBV15 combines with J gene TRBJ2-1; 9 bases agree with TRBD2. Trimming removed 5 bases from V and 10 bases from J; junction bases left unmatched: 12. CDR3 size: 15 residues. Germline CDR1 is LNHNV and CDR2 is YYDKDF (reference sequence). This CDR3 is CATSGKPSGVGEQFF. The CDR3 DNA sequence: TGTGCCACCAGCGGGAAGCCTAGCGGGGTCGGCGAGCAGTTCTTC.

The genes are TRBV2 and TRBJ1-5, with 9 positions matching TRBD1. The V gene's germline CDR1 is SNHLY and CDR2 FYNNEI. Trimming took 6 bases from V and 6 from J; bases not matched to a gene: 6. The CDR3 contains 14 residues. This chain's CDR3 is CASRQGAGGQPQHF. The CDR3 DNA reads TGTGCCAGCAGACAGGGGGCTGGGGGTCAGCCCCAGCATTTT.

V is TRBV15 and J is TRBJ2-7; 11 nucleotides align to TRBD1. This CDR3 spans 15 amino acids. Trimming cost V 4 bases and J 1 base; bases outside gene matches: 3. CDR1 and CDR2 (germline): LNHNV, YYDKDF (reference sequence). The CDR3 nucleotides are TGTGCCACCAGCATGGGGACAGGGGGTTCCTACGAGCAGTACTTC. It encodes CATSMGTGGSYEQYF. The complete variable domain, with remaining parts taken from reference TRBV15 and TRBJ2-7, reads DAMVIQNPRYQVTQFGKPVTLSCSQTLNHNVMYWYQQKSSQAPKLLFHYYDKDFNNEADTPDNFQSRRPNTSFCFLDIRSPGLGDTAMYLCATSMGTGGSYEQYFGPGTRLTVT.

This chain uses TRBV9 with TRBJ2-7; TRBD1 might be the D (6 bases). This CDR3 has 17 amino acids. The V end lost 4 bases, the J end lost 5 bases, and 25 bases lay between the germline ends. Per the germline V gene, CDR1 is SGDLS and CDR2 is YYNGEE. The CDR3 region has the DNA TGTGCCAGCAGCCCAAGCCATTCAGGGGAGAAGATCCACGAGCAGTACTTC. The encoded protein is CASSPSHSGEKIHEQYF.

The V and J genes are TRBV19 and TRBJ1-5; 7 nucleotides agree with TRBD1. The CDR3 extends over 15 amino acids. Germline trimming cut 3 bases from V and 2 bases from J; bases unmatched to any gene: 4. Germline values: CDR1 LNHDA, CDR2 SQIVND (reference sequence). Written as DNA, the CDR3 is TGTGCCAGTAGTATTGGACAGGCAGGCAATCAGCCCCAGCATTTT. As protein: CASSIGQAGNQPQHF.

V is TRBV5-1 and J is TRBJ1-1; 7 positions match TRBD1. The junction had 6 bases not matched to a gene; V was cut back by 4 bases and J by 0 bases. Per germline, CDR1 SGHRS and CDR2 YFSETQ. This CDR3 spans 15 amino acids. CDR3 sequence: CASSPPGQMNTEAFF. Here the CDR3 DNA reads TGCGCCAGCAGCCCACCGGGACAGATGAACACTGAAGCTTTCTTT.

This clone has a single count. This chain's CDR3 is CSVGRGNEAFF. The CDR3 nucleotides read TGCAGCGTTGGGCGGGGTAATGAAGCTTTCTTT. The chain carries TRBV29-1 and TRBJ1-1, with D hard to call. The CDR3 loop spans 11 amino acids. V was trimmed by 4 bases and J by 7 bases, leaving 10 bases between them. Per the germline V gene, CDR1 is SQVTM and CDR2 is ANQGSEA.

This clone was counted once. The chain employs TRBV7-2 and TRBJ1-5; D gene uncertain. CDR1 is SGHTA, CDR2 FQGNSA, per germline. The CDR3 extends over 16 amino acids. Trimming left V 5 bases short and J 8 bases short, with 22 bases between. The CDR3 DNA is TGTGCCAGCAGCCTAGGGTGGCGGTTTGAGGGTGAGCCCCAGCATTTT. Translation: CASSLGWRFEGEPQHF.

Written as DNA, the CDR3 is TGTGCCAGCAGTCGGCAGGGCTCTGGAAACACCATATATTTT. Residues: CASSRQGSGNTIYF. The gene calls are TRBV6-6 and TRBJ1-3; D may be TRBD1 (5 bases). The CDR3 extends over 14 amino acids. CDR1 and CDR2 from the germline V gene are MNHNY and SVGAGI (reference sequence). The V end lost 5 bases, the J end lost 0 bases, and 8 bases lay between the germline ends.

The gene calls are TRBV7-6 and TRBJ2-2; a weak D match, TRBD2 (6 bases). The germline V gene encodes CDR1 SGHVS and CDR2 FNYEAQ. CDR3 size: 12 residues. The V end lost 3 bases, the J end lost 7 bases, and 6 bases lay between the germline ends. The CDR3, as DNA: TGTGCCAGCAGCTTCGGGGGCGGGGAGCTGTTTTTT. Translated, it gives CASSFGGGELFF.

The chain combines TRBV28 with TRBJ2-2; 7 nucleotides align to TRBD1. CDR1 is MDHEN, CDR2 SYDVKM, per germline. V lost 6 bases to trimming and J lost 1 base; unmatched junction nucleotides: 5. The CDR3 spans 15 residues. Here the CDR3 DNA reads TGTGCCAGCAGGAAAGGGACAGAGAACACCGGGGAGCTGTTTTTT. This encodes CASRKGTENTGELFF.

The CDR3 protein is CASQKDRQGSTEAFF. CDR3 in DNA: TGTGCCAGCCAGAAGGACAGACAGGGAAGCACTGAAGCTTTCTTT. The V and J genes are TRBV2 and TRBJ1-1, with TRBD1 matching over 7 bases. Unmatched junction bases numbered 13, after V lost 8 bases and J lost 4 bases. This CDR3 has 15 amino acids. In germline, CDR1 is SNHLY, CDR2 FYNNEI.

The chain joins TRBV5-6 to TRBJ1-2; 7 positions agree with TRBD1. Trimming at V came to 4 bases and at J to 2 bases, leaving 8 bases not matched to a gene. CDR1 and CDR2 (germline): SGHDT, YYEEEE. The CDR3 contains 15 residues. The CDR3 is CASSPPRTGNYGYTF. CDR3 DNA sequence: TGTGCCAGCAGCCCACCCCGGACAGGCAACTATGGCTACACCTTC.

V is TRBV27 and J is TRBJ2-7; D is perhaps TRBD1 (6 bases). The V and J ends lost 2 bases and 2 bases respectively, with 13 bases between them. Germline loops: CDR1 MNHEY, CDR2 SMNVEV (reference sequence). The CDR3 is made up of 15 amino acids. CDR3: CASSLAVQGPYEQYF. For the CDR3, the DNA is TGTGCCAGCAGTTTAGCGGTACAGGGACCCTACGAGCAGTACTTC.

The CDR3 is CASSDSRGGASDTQYF. The CDR3 DNA reads TGTGCCAGCAGTGACTCCCGAGGGGGGGCGTCAGATACGCAGTATTTT. V and J are TRBV6-4 and TRBJ2-3; a possible D gene is TRBD2 (7 bases). Looked up from germline, CDR1 is MRHNA and CDR2 is SNTAGT. The CDR3 is 16 residues long. V was pared by 0 bases and J by 4 bases, with 14 bases between.

This rearrangement joins TRBV4-3 to TRBJ2-3; 7 nucleotides match TRBD1. The length of the CDR3 is 16 residues. V trimming: 3 bases; J trimming: 0 bases; junction bases outside the gene matches: 6. Germline V lookup: CDR1 LGHNA, CDR2 YSLEER. The CDR3 sequence: CASSQEGQASTDTQYF. In DNA, the CDR3 is TGCGCCAGCAGCCAGGAAGGACAGGCGAGCACAGATACGCAGTATTTT.

This chain links TRBV6-6 with TRBJ1-1; D is unclear. Germline-derived CDR1 and CDR2 are MNHNY and SVGAGI (reference sequence). The V and J ends lost 0 bases and 7 bases respectively, with 6 bases between them. The CDR3 is 12 amino acids. The CDR3 reads CASSYSRIEAFF. DNA for the CDR3: TGTGCCAGCAGTTACTCGAGGATTGAAGCTTTCTTT.

This chain joins TRBV5-4 and TRBJ2-1; 9 nucleotides match TRBD2. The germline V gene encodes CDR1 SGHNT and CDR2 YYREEE (reference sequence). CDR3 size: 15 residues. V lost 4 bases and J lost 2; bases outside the gene matches: 4. The CDR3: CASSPRTSAYNEQFF. CDR3 nucleotides: TGTGCCAGCAGCCCCCGGACTAGCGCCTACAATGAGCAGTTCTTC.

The chain carries TRBV6-5 and TRBJ2-7; the D gene is possibly TRBD1 (6 bases). Germline CDR1 reads MNHEY; CDR2 reads SVGAGI. The CDR3 loop spans 16 amino acids. V dropped 2 bases and J dropped 0 bases, with 14 bases sitting between them. CDR3 protein: CASSYDRQSYSYEQYF. The CDR3 DNA reads TGTGCCAGCAGTTACGACAGGCAGAGTTACTCCTACGAGCAGTACTTC.

This clone was counted between two and nine times. The chain employs TRBV19 and TRBJ1-2; D remains unclear. V lost 2 bases to trimming and J lost 1 base, with 5 bases between them. The CDR3 runs to 13 residues. Germline values: CDR1 LNHDA, CDR2 SQIVND (reference sequence). Written as DNA, the CDR3 is TGTGCCAGTAGTATACTCGTTAACTATGGCTACACCTTC. Translating it yields CASSILVNYGYTF.

CDR3 amino acids: CASSHGQGDTEAFF. For the CDR3, the DNA is TGTGCCAGCAGCCACGGACAGGGGGATACTGAAGCTTTCTTT. This chain uses TRBV7-9 with TRBJ1-1; 10 bases are a match to TRBD1. This CDR3 is 14 amino acids long. The junction had 5 bases not matched to a gene; V was cut back by 5 bases and J by 5 bases. Germline lookup yields CDR1 SEHNR and CDR2 FQNEAQ (reference sequence). Full variable domain (missing parts from reference TRBV7-9 and TRBJ1-1): DTGVSQNPRHKITKRGQNVTFRCDPISEHNRLYWYRQTLGQGPEFLTYFQNEAQLEKSRLLSDRFSAERPKGSFSTLEIQRTEQGDSAMYLCASSHGQGDTEAFFGQGTRLTVV.

V is TRBV7-2 and J is TRBJ2-1; 9 bases fit TRBD1. The CDR3 loop spans 14 amino acids. CDR1 SGHTA and CDR2 FQGNSA come from the germline V gene. V lost 3 bases, J lost 7 bases, and 4 bases stayed unmatched. The CDR3 sequence: CASSFIGTGNEQFF. CDR3 DNA: TGTGCCAGCAGCTTTATCGGGACAGGGAATGAGCAGTTCTTC. The full variable domain, its missing parts supplied by reference TRBV7-2 and TRBJ2-1, is GAGVSQSPSNKVTEKGKDVELRCDPISGHTALYWYRQSLGQGLEFLIYFQGNSAPDKSGLPSDRFSAERTGGSVSTLTIQRTQQEDSAVYLCASSFIGTGNEQFFGPGTRLTVL.

The genes are TRBV29-1 and TRBJ2-1; TRBD2 matches at 8 bases. Trimming took 4 bases from V and 4 from J; bases not matched to a gene: 9. Germline loops: CDR1 SQVTM, CDR2 ANQGSEA. The CDR3 runs 15 residues. The CDR3 region has the DNA TGCAGCGTTGGGGACGGGCGGGGGGCGTACAATGAGCAGTTCTTC. Translation: CSVGDGRGAYNEQFF.

This clone occurred once. This sample includes further DNA sequences coding for the same CDR3. The chain couples TRBV27 to TRBJ2-7, with 7 bases matching TRBD1. Germline V gene data show CDR1 as MNHEY and CDR2 as SMNVEV (reference sequence). The V and J ends lost 5 bases and 6 bases, in that order; junction bases with no gene match: 10. The CDR3 totals 14 residues. CDR3 DNA sequence: TGTGCCAGCAGTCCACGACAGGGTATAGGCGAGCAGTACTTC. Amino acid sequence: CASSPRQGIGEQYF.

The V and J genes are TRBV7-8 and TRBJ1-4; D remains ambiguous. The CDR3 sequence is 14 residues long. The germline V and J ends were trimmed by 1 base and 4 bases, with 7 bases remaining between them. Per the germline V gene, CDR1 is SGHVS and CDR2 is FQNEAQ. For the CDR3, the DNA is TGTGCCAGCAGCTTAGTAACGGGTAATGAAAAACTGTTTTTT. Translating gives CASSLVTGNEKLFF.

The V gene is TRBV7-3, the J gene TRBJ1-1; D is ambiguous. Looked up from germline, CDR1 is SGHTA and CDR2 is FQGTGA. Deletions cut 5 bases from V and 4 bases from J, with 14 bases between. There are 14 residues in the CDR3. The CDR3 region is CASSLSRAGTEAFF. The CDR3 nucleotides are TGTGCCAGCAGCCTGAGTAGGGCGGGCACTGAAGCTTTCTTT.

The rearrangement joins TRBV7-2 to TRBJ2-1, with D possibly being TRBD1 (5 bases). The germline CDR1 and CDR2 sequences are SGHTA and FQGNSA. Trimming removed 2 bases from V and 9 bases from J, with 20 bases in between. The CDR3 covers 16 residues. For the CDR3, the DNA is TGTGCCAGCAGCTTAAATTTTATTTCGGATAGGGGTGAGCAGTTCTTC. Protein product: CASSLNFISDRGEQFF.

A few counts support this clone. The chain has TRBV9 and TRBJ2-1; 8 nucleotides match TRBD1. The CDR3 loop spans 14 amino acids. Germline V gene sequence: CDR1 SGDLS, CDR2 YYNGEE. The V segment lost 4 bases and the J segment 6 bases; nucleotides outside the gene matches: 6. DNA of the CDR3: TGTGCCAGCAGCCTAGGTACAGGGGGCAATGAGCAGTTCTTC. Translated, it gives CASSLGTGGNEQFF.

The rearrangement uses TRBV27 and TRBJ2-2; a possible D gene is TRBD1 (5 bases). The CDR3 consists of 15 residues. V lost 6 bases and J 3 bases, leaving 14 bases between the germline ends. The germline V gene encodes CDR1 MNHEY and CDR2 SMNVEV (reference sequence). The CDR3 is CASSPDTAHTGELFF. CDR3 coding DNA: TGTGCCAGCAGCCCGGACACAGCCCACACCGGGGAGCTGTTTTTT.

J is TRBJ2-3 and V is TRBV6-5, with a possible D match to TRBD2 (6 bases). From germline, CDR1 is MNHEY and CDR2 SVGAGI. The V and J ends lost 6 bases and 3 bases respectively, with 13 bases between them. The length of the CDR3 is 14 residues. CDR3 residues: CASSNGGVTDTQYF. As DNA, the CDR3 is TGTGCCAGCAGCAACGGCGGGGTGACAGATACGCAGTATTTT.

The DNA for the CDR3 is TGTGCCAGCAGCTCATCGACAGGGCACCGCACAGATACGCAGTATTTT. This codes for CASSSSTGHRTDTQYF. The chain has TRBV11-3 and TRBJ2-3; 7 nucleotides agree with TRBD1. With V trimmed by 4 bases and J by 1 base, 8 bases remained unmatched. Germline V lookup: CDR1 SGHNT, CDR2 YENEEA. This CDR3 is 16 amino acids long.